This T cell receptor (beta chain) was identified during a study of Graves' ophthalmopathy and Graves' hyperthyroidism (dated by TCRdb to about 2018). Some background on the complete study: Peripheral blood was collected at initial diagnosis, prior to any treatment. For training and testing, the 95 to 100 patients in the discovery cohort were randomly divided in a 7:3 ratio. In total, under 150 blood samples were TCR-sequenced: 40 to 45 ophthalmopathy, approximately 80 hyperthyroidism and some 17 hyperthyroidism-to-ophthalmopathy patients. An independent validation cohort was composed of some 19 hyperthyroidism patients and around 15 patients who later progressed from hyperthyroidism to ophthalmopathy. After sampling, hyperthyroidism patients received methimazole starting at 30 mg daily, and ophthalmopathy patients received high-dose intravenous methylprednisolone. In six hyperthyroidism patients, T-cell repertoires of thyroid tissue and blood were compared. The study used TCR beta repertoire signatures to distinguish Graves' ophthalmopathy from Graves' hyperthyroidism and to predict progression to ophthalmopathy. To explore V-J signatures that separate ophthalmopathy from hyperthyroidism, a discovery set of about 98 patients was enrolled, consisting of 40 to 45 with ophthalmopathy and around 60 with stable hyperthyroidism. Overall study results and their limits: In cross-validation, the 13-signature model distinguished ophthalmopathy from stable hyperthyroidism with approximately 90% sensitivity and approximately 81% specificity, while in the test set the corresponding values were about 79% and 69%. Most expanded thyroid clonotypes with a frequency above 0.001 also appeared in blood, which suggests that blood repertoires may reflect the immune response in the thyroid. Sample size was not statistically predetermined, and group allocation was not concealed from the investigators. In validation, the model predicted ophthalmopathy progression with 70.59% sensitivity and 72.22% specificity; more than ten predicted patients were CT-confirmed with GO in a median of about 7.1 months.

Hyperthyroidism was defined as stable when no progression to ophthalmopathy occurred within 18 months of follow-up. Hyperthyroidism patients were newly diagnosed, were aged 18 to 65 years, and had a disease duration under 2 months. Patients with other autoimmune diseases, uncontrolled infections, pregnancy or lactation were excluded from the study. Diagnosis was based on clinical symptoms, serum thyroxine, TRAb, thyroid ultrasound and orbital computed tomography. PBMCs were isolated from 8 to 10 ml of fresh peripheral blood by Ficoll-Paque density gradient centrifugation. Total RNA was extracted with Trizol reagent and quality-checked on an Agilent 2100 Bioanalyzer. For repertoire sequencing, TCR beta CDR3 regions were amplified from RNA transcripts. A first-round RT-PCR used HTBI primers with the Qiagen OneStep RT-PCR kit, followed by a second-round multiplex PCR, size selection and purification. Libraries were sequenced paired-end with 100 bp reads on an Illumina HiSeq2000. The source study handled its data this way. Reads were processed with SOAPnuke, discarding reads with adapters, uncalled bases, mean Phred below 15, or no exact constant-primer or identifier match. COPE v1.2.5 was used to merge the high-quality paired reads. Unique nucleotide sequences were defined as clonotypes and aligned to IMGT TRB V, D and J references using MiTCR v1.1. The analysis was limited to V-J combinations with a frequency above 0.0001, which together covered 99.2% of the repertoires. A TCR clonal expansion and chaos score per V-J combination was defined as the ratio of F50 clonal expansion to chaos observed in the TCRdist matrix. Welch's t-statistics and random forest were used to narrow the features down to about twelve V-J combinations, which were then fed into a naive Bayes classifier. The similarity between thyroid and blood repertoires was quantified using the Morisita-Horn index. TCRdb trimmed public reads at Q25 via fastp, called clones via MiXCR and kept in-frame beta chains. CDR3 protein sequences are deduplicated, and each keeps its most common genes and DNA. Here the V and J calls rest on TCRdb's processing, not on the authors' analysis. A total of 620,000 or so distinct CDR3 sequences appear in this sample, about 24% of them only once. Around 6.9% of the sample is taken by the ten largest.

Note on this clonotype: This receptor's antigen is unknown. The record has no base qualities; no much larger clone is one base away.

The sequence was obtained from a woman in her late teens or twenties with stable Graves' hyperthyroidism. Some clones in this sample may be carry-over from other donors' samples. Donor details come from another sample of the same person, matched by shared clones. Source material: peripheral blood.

CDR3 loop: CASGLTGDGADLDTEAFF. The nucleotide sequence is TGTGCTAGTGGTTTGACCGGGGACGGAGCCGACTTGGACACTGAAGCTTTCTTT. This receptor chain uses TRBV12-5 and TRBJ1-1, and perhaps TRBD1 as D gene, on 5 matching bases. From cysteine to phenylalanine, the CDR3 is 18 amino acids long. The read is trimmed to its CDR3 DNA, 54 bases read in frame from base 1. CDR1 and CDR2 are read off the germline V gene as LGHNT and FRNRAP. V drops 2 bases and J drops 3 bases, leaving 22 bases in between.